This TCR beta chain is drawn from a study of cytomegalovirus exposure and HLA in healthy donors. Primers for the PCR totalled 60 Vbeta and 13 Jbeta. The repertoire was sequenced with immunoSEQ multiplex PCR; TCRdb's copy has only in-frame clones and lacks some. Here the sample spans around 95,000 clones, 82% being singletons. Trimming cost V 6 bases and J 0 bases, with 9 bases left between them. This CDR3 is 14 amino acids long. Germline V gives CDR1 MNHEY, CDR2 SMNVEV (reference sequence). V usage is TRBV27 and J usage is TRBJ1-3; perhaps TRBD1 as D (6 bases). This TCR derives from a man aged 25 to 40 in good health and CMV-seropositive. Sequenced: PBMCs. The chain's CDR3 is CASSNRASGNTIYF. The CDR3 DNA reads TGTGCCAGCAGCAACAGGGCCTCTGGAAACACCATATATTTT.